This TCR beta chain comes out of a study of T cells in Graves' hyperthyroidism and ophthalmopathy. Patients with uncontrolled infections, other autoimmune diseases, pregnancy or lactation were excluded. Study-level results: Ophthalmopathy and stable hyperthyroidism were told apart by a 13 V-J model.

There were TCR beta CDR3 regions amplified from RNA transcripts. In the first-round RT-PCR of the TCR CDR3, the HTBI primer set was used. TCRdb reprocessed the multiplex PCR reads via MiXCR and lists one record per CDR3 protein. Of 660,000 or so distinct CDR3 sequences detected, about 45% appear once; the ten largest clones hold less than 9.5%. This CDR3 region has 15 residues. Germline-derived CDR1 and CDR2 are KGHDR and SFDVKD. The trim removed 4 bases at V and 7 bases at J, leaving 10 bases unmatched. As regards this clonotype: Its specificity is not known.

This clonotype originated in an adult man with Graves' disease, either hyperthyroidism or ophthalmopathy (not recorded which). This chain links TRBV24-1 with TRBJ2-7, with 9 bases lining up with TRBD1. The specimen was peripheral blood or thyroid tissue (not recorded which). CDR3 loop: CATSESDRGSGEQYF. CDR3 bases: TGTGCCACCAGTGAATCGGACAGGGGATCGGGTGAGCAGTACTTC.